Listed here are 30 T cell receptor beta chains from one sample, sequenced in a study of shared clonotypes between healthy human individuals. TCRdb keeps only in-frame clones here, not all; method: immunoSEQ multiplex PCR. This table holds over 2 million clones, around 92% found once. The sample comprised naive CD4+ T cells from PBMCs. Subset reported: CD45RA+ positively selected. Receptor source: a man between 18 and 29 years old in good health. Some clones in this sample may be carry-over from other donors' samples.

The chain employs TRBV5-1 and TRBJ2-1; tentative D call: TRBD1 (6 bases). This CDR3 is 12 amino acids long. From germline, CDR1 is SGHRS and CDR2 YFSETQ. Trimming pared 3 bases from V and 7 bases from J, leaving 8 bases between. The CDR3 here is CASSSGDNEQFF. The CDR3 DNA reads TGCGCCAGCAGCTCAGGGGATAATGAGCAGTTCTTC. The whole variable domain, remainder taken from reference TRBV5-1 and TRBJ2-1, is KAGVTQTPRYLIKTRGQQVTLSCSPISGHRSVSWYQQTPGQGLQFLFEYFSETQRNKGNFPGRFSGRQFSNSRSEMNVSTLELGDSALYLCASSSGDNEQFFGPGTRLTVL.

Note on this clone: Additional DNA sequences in this sample encode the identical CDR3. V usage is TRBV5-1 and J usage is TRBJ2-7, with TRBD1 matching over 9 bases. Trimming at V came to 4 bases and at J to 4 bases, leaving 3 bases not matched to a gene. CDR3 size: 13 residues. The V gene's germline CDR1 is SGHRS and CDR2 YFSETQ. The CDR3 DNA is TGCGCCAGCAGCCCGGACAGGGGTTACGAGCAGTACTTC. Translation: CASSPDRGYEQYF.

The chain employs TRBV5-1 and TRBJ2-5, with 9 bases lining up with TRBD2. V gave up 0 bases and J gave up 5 bases; unmatched junction bases: 11. Germline V gene data show CDR1 as SGHRS and CDR2 as YFSETQ. The CDR3 extends over 17 amino acids. DNA of the CDR3: TGCGCCAGCAGCTTGGGGGACTCAGCGGGAGGTTACGAGACCCAGTACTTC. It translates to CASSLGDSAGGYETQYF.

This sequence joins TRBV5-5 and TRBJ2-7, with 14 bases that match TRBD2. The CDR3 extends over 16 amino acids. Germline loops: CDR1 SGHKS, CDR2 YYEKEE (reference sequence). V lost 2 bases and J lost 4; bases outside the gene matches: 5. The DNA of the CDR3 is TGTGCCAGCAGCTTAGGACTAGCGGGAGGAATATACGAGCAGTACTTC. As protein: CASSLGLAGGIYEQYF.

The CDR3 region is CASSLSSGNTEAFF. Written as DNA, the CDR3 is TGTGCCAGCAGCTTGAGCAGCGGGAACACTGAAGCTTTCTTT. The rearrangement joins TRBV5-4 to TRBJ1-1; D unresolved. V was trimmed by 1 base and J by 1 base, leaving 8 bases between them. Per the germline V gene, CDR1 is SGHNT and CDR2 is YYREEE (reference sequence). The CDR3 contains 14 residues. Combining the CDR3 with reference TRBV5-4 and TRBJ1-1 gives the whole variable domain ETGVTQSPTHLIKTRGQQVTLRCSSQSGHNTVSWYQQALGQGPQFIFQYYREEENGRGNFPPRFSGLQFPNYSSELNVNALELDDSALYLCASSLSSGNTEAFFGQGTRLTVV.

V gene TRBV30 combines with J gene TRBJ1-1, with TRBD1 as a possible D gene (5 bases). Per the germline V gene, CDR1 is GTSNPN and CDR2 is SVGIG (reference sequence). The CDR3 covers 16 residues. V lost 2 bases and J lost 1, with 17 bases in between. The CDR3 loop reads CAWSLGLPPWNTEAFF. DNA for the CDR3: TGTGCCTGGAGTTTGGGACTGCCACCGTGGAACACTGAAGCTTTCTTT.

CDR3 sequence: CSVGLAGKNTGELFF. The CDR3 bases are TGCAGCGTTGGCCTAGCGGGAAAGAACACCGGGGAGCTGTTTTTT. This rearrangement joins TRBV29-1 to TRBJ2-2; 9 bases fit TRBD2. The germline gives CDR1 SQVTM, CDR2 ANQGSEA. The CDR3 is made up of 15 amino acids. Losses at the gene ends were 4 bases for V and 1 base for J; bases not matched to a gene: 4.

The rearrangement joins TRBV28 to TRBJ1-2; 7 bases are shared with TRBD1. The J segment lost 8 bases and the V segment lost 5 bases, leaving 8 bases of the junction unmatched. The CDR3 contains 13 residues. From germline, CDR1 is MDHEN and CDR2 SYDVKM. CDR3 nucleotides: TGTGCCAGCAGTGAACAGGGGTGGAGGGGCTACACCTTC. It translates to CASSEQGWRGYTF.

The V call is TRBV6-5, the J call TRBJ2-3, with 7 bases identical to TRBD1. This CDR3 is built from 13 residues. V was pared by 8 bases and J by 1 base, with 3 bases of the junction left unmatched. CDR1 and CDR2 (germline): MNHEY, SVGAGI. The CDR3 sequence is CASGDRGTDTQYF. For the CDR3, the DNA is TGTGCCAGCGGAGACAGGGGCACAGATACGCAGTATTTT.

The chain has TRBV9 and TRBJ2-1, with D unresolved. Germline V CDR1 and CDR2: SGDLS, YYNGEE. V was pared by 3 bases and J by 5 bases, with 15 bases between. The CDR3 extends over 15 amino acids. The CDR3 nucleotides read TGTGCCAGCAGCGCCCGCCATAGACCCGACAATGAGCAGTTCTTC. The encoded protein is CASSARHRPDNEQFF.

The rearrangement links TRBV27 to TRBJ2-5, with a tentative D call TRBD2 (6 bases). The V and J ends lost 3 bases and 7 bases respectively, with 12 bases between them. The CDR3 is made up of 13 amino acids. Germline V CDR1 and CDR2: MNHEY, SMNVEV (reference sequence). CDR3 DNA sequence: TGTGCCAGCAGTTTCGTTACGGAGGGGACCCAGTACTTC. This translates into CASSFVTEGTQYF.

The genes are TRBV7-9 and TRBJ2-3; D gene uncertain. This CDR3 contains 15 residues. The germline gives CDR1 SEHNR, CDR2 FQNEAQ (reference sequence). Trimming took 0 bases from V and 2 from J, leaving 9 bases between them. CDR3 sequence: CASSLAVSYTDTQYF. The CDR3 DNA follows: TGTGCCAGCAGCTTAGCGGTGTCTTACACAGATACGCAGTATTTT.

As to this clone: The sample has other DNA sequences that encode this CDR3 too. The chain links TRBV20-1 to TRBJ1-2; no definite D call. Germline CDR1 DFQATT, CDR2 SNEGSKA (reference sequence). Between the trimmed V and J ends, which lost 5 bases and 5 bases, there was a span of 3 bases. CDR3 length: 9 residues. This chain's CDR3 is CSAGYGYTF. The CDR3 DNA sequence: TGCAGTGCTGGTTATGGCTACACCTTC.

The V and J genes are TRBV20-1 and TRBJ2-1, with D hard to call. The CDR3 extends over 11 amino acids. CDR1 is DFQATT, CDR2 SNEGSKA, per germline (reference sequence). V was cut by 6 bases and J by 8 bases, with 11 bases left in between. For the CDR3, the DNA is TGCAGTGCCCGACATGGGGATGAGCAGTTCTTC. Protein sequence: CSARHGDEQFF.

The V and J genes are TRBV2 and TRBJ2-1; 11 positions match TRBD2. V gave up 8 bases and J gave up 6 bases; unmatched junction bases: 9. Germline lookup yields CDR1 SNHLY and CDR2 FYNNEI. This CDR3 comprises 15 residues. The CDR3 DNA reads TGTGCCAGCCGCCCTGAGGGACTAGCGGCCAATGAGCAGTTCTTC. Protein product: CASRPEGLAANEQFF.

The rearrangement joins TRBV5-8 to TRBJ1-5, with TRBD1 identical over 7 bases. This CDR3 contains 16 residues. V shed 4 bases and J 8 bases; nucleotides not matched to a gene: 15. The V gene's germline CDR1 is SGHTS and CDR2 YDEGEE. CDR3 DNA sequence: TGTGCCAGCAGCCTGGGTACAGGGGCGGGGAAAAAGCCCCAGCATTTT. Protein: CASSLGTGAGKKPQHF.

Comments on this clone: Additional DNA sequences in this sample encode the identical CDR3. V gene TRBV5-1 combines with J gene TRBJ1-2; D ambiguous. The CDR3 has 12 amino acids. Per the germline V gene, CDR1 is SGHRS and CDR2 is YFSETQ. V dropped 0 bases and J dropped 7 bases, with 7 bases sitting between them. CDR3 in DNA: TGCGCCAGCAGCTTGGATCAAGGTGGCTACACCTTC. Its protein is CASSLDQGGYTF.

The DNA for the CDR3 is TGTGCCAGCAGTCAACTACATCTACGGGGTGGCTACACCTTC. This codes for CASSQLHLRGGYTF. The chain carries TRBV6-5 and TRBJ1-2, with D hard to call. There are 14 residues in the CDR3. V was clipped by 5 bases and J by 7 bases, with 17 bases between them. Germline V gene sequence: CDR1 MNHEY, CDR2 SVGAGI.

The chain is built from TRBV6-5 and TRBJ1-2, with D unclear. This CDR3 is 14 amino acids long. Trimming stripped 5 bases from V and 0 bases from J, with 10 bases between. CDR1 MNHEY and CDR2 SVGAGI come from the germline V gene. In DNA, the CDR3 is TGTGCCAGCAGTAGGACTGTAGCTAACTATGGCTACACCTTC. Protein product: CASSRTVANYGYTF.

This clone was seen once. Other DNA sequences in this sample translate to the same CDR3. The genes are TRBV28 and TRBJ2-5; 14 bases map to TRBD2. Trimming at V came to 6 bases and at J to 4 bases, leaving 4 bases not matched to a gene. The CDR3 spans 15 residues. Germline lookup yields CDR1 MDHEN and CDR2 SYDVKM. The DNA of the CDR3 is TGTGCCAGCAGCCTTGGACTAGCGGGAGGAGAGACCCAGTACTTC. Its protein product is CASSLGLAGGETQYF.

The chain carries TRBV7-8 and TRBJ2-1, with D tentatively TRBD2 (7 bases). Germline V gene lookup returns CDR1 SGHVS and CDR2 FQNEAQ. There are 15 residues in the CDR3. Trimming cost V 4 bases and J 9 bases, with 19 bases left between them. Written as DNA, the CDR3 is TGTGCCAGCAGCTCAGTCTCTAGGGGGGGAAGTGAGCAGTTCTTC. Amino acid sequence: CASSSVSRGGSEQFF.

The J gene is TRBJ1-2, the V gene TRBV30; D gene unclear. CDR1 is GTSNPN and CDR2 is SVGIG in the germline V gene (reference sequence). V gave up 5 bases and J gave up 0 bases, with 16 bases separating them. The CDR3 runs 15 residues. The CDR3 DNA follows: TGTGCCTGGGTTCGGACGGGCGCAGCTAACTATGGCTACACCTTC. This codes for CAWVRTGAANYGYTF.

The genes are TRBV5-6 and TRBJ1-4; possibly TRBD1 for D (6 bases). The length of the CDR3 is 17 residues. The germline CDR1 and CDR2 sequences are SGHDT and YYEEEE. The V gene lost 0 bases and the J gene lost 10 bases, with 22 bases spanning the gap. The CDR3 reads CASSLVTGGNSLGKLFF. The CDR3 DNA reads TGTGCCAGCAGCTTGGTTACGGGGGGCAACTCCCTGGGAAAACTGTTTTTT. Drawing the rest from reference TRBV5-6 and TRBJ1-4, the complete variable domain is DAGVTQSPTHLIKTRGQQVTLRCSPKSGHDTVSWYQQALGQGPQFIFQYYEEEERQRGNFPDRFSGHQFPNYSSELNVNALLLGDSALYLCASSLVTGGNSLGKLFFGSGTQLSVL.

This clone appeared a few times. CDR3 amino acids: CAWSGQGHYYGYTF. The CDR3 DNA is TGTGCCTGGAGTGGACAGGGGCATTACTATGGCTACACCTTC. This chain joins TRBV30 and TRBJ1-2; 8 positions agree with TRBD1. V was clipped by 1 base and J by 3 bases; unmatched bases: 4. The CDR3 covers 14 residues. The germline V gene encodes CDR1 GTSNPN and CDR2 SVGIG (reference sequence).

This clone was detected only a few times. The chain combines TRBV28 with TRBJ1-1; 7 positions agree with TRBD1. The V and J ends lost 9 bases and 5 bases, in that order; junction bases with no gene match: 9. Germline CDR1 and CDR2: MDHEN and SYDVKM. The CDR3 has 13 amino acids. The CDR3: CASESGGRTEAFF. The CDR3 nucleotides are TGTGCCAGTGAGTCAGGGGGTAGGACTGAAGCTTTCTTT.

The genes are TRBV4-3 and TRBJ2-7; D may match TRBD1 or TRBD2 (5 bases each). This CDR3 has 15 residues. Germline CDR1 reads LGHNA; CDR2 reads YSLEER. Trimming shortened V by 0 bases and J by 6 bases, and 15 bases separated the two germline ends. CDR3 amino acids: CASSQDPGTWAEQYF. The CDR3, as DNA: TGCGCCAGCAGCCAAGATCCCGGGACCTGGGCCGAGCAGTACTTC.

On this clone itself: The sample holds other DNA sequences that translate to the same CDR3. J is TRBJ1-4 and V is TRBV28; D uncertain. The germline CDR1 and CDR2 sequences are MDHEN and SYDVKM. The ends were cut back, 6 bases at V and 7 bases at J, with 9 bases in the middle. The CDR3 length is 12 residues. The CDR3 reads CASSPLAEKLFF. The DNA of the CDR3 is TGTGCCAGCAGCCCATTAGCTGAAAAACTGTTTTTT. The variable domain in full, completed from reference TRBV28 and TRBJ1-4, reads DVKVTQSSRYLVKRTGEKVFLECVQDMDHENMFWYRQDPGLGLRLIYFSYDVKMKEKGDIPEGYSVSREKKERFSLILESASTNQTSMYLCASSPLAEKLFFGSGTQLSVL.

As concerns this clone: Other DNA variants within this sample encode the same CDR3. The chain carries TRBV7-2 and TRBJ2-7, with unresolved D. Germline V gives CDR1 SGHTA, CDR2 FQGNSA. This CDR3 spans 13 amino acids. V was pared by 4 bases and J by 0 bases, with 7 bases between. The CDR3 is CASSSAGSYEQYF. CDR3 sequence (DNA): TGTGCCAGCAGCTCAGCCGGCTCCTACGAGCAGTACTTC.

Written as DNA, the CDR3 is TGTGCCAGCAGCCGTACAGGGGGCGCCGATCAGCCCCAGCATTTT. It codes for CASSRTGGADQPQHF. V usage is TRBV2 and J usage is TRBJ1-5; 9 positions agree with TRBD1. Per the germline V gene, CDR1 is SNHLY and CDR2 is FYNNEI. There are 15 residues in the CDR3. J was trimmed by 5 bases and V by 6 bases; bases with no gene match: 8.

The V and J genes are TRBV2 and TRBJ1-4; D might be TRBD1 (5 bases). This CDR3 has 13 amino acids. Trimming removed 7 bases from V and 5 bases from J, with 11 bases in between. Looked up from germline, CDR1 is SNHLY and CDR2 is FYNNEI. CDR3 region: CASNVGENEKLFF. The CDR3 bases are TGTGCCAGCAATGTGGGGGAGAATGAAAAACTGTTTTTT. The full variable domain, completed using reference TRBV2 and TRBJ1-4, is EPEVTQTPSHQVTQMGQEVILRCVPISNHLYFYWYRQILGQKVEFLVSFYNNEISEKSEIFDDQFSVERPDGSNFTLKIRSTKLEDSAMYFCASNVGENEKLFFGSGTQLSVL.